This T cell receptor beta chain was recorded in a study of T-cell reconstitution after alpha-beta-depleted transplantation in children. Construction of the TCRbeta library involved unique molecular identifiers. Using its own MiXCR run on the PCR reads, TCRdb lists one record per CDR3 protein. The sample contains 350,000 to 400,000 distinct CDR3 sequences, 20% of which appear only once. A few counts support this clonotype. Sample: PBMCs from the stem cell graft donor, taken from the stem cell graft. This receptor was taken from a human donor who donated a stem cell graft to a child with acute myeloid leukemia.

CDR3 sequence: CASSSTGGETQYF. The CDR3 DNA sequence: TGCGCCAGCAGCTCAACAGGGGGAGAGACCCAGTACTTC. The chain is built from TRBV5-1 and TRBJ2-5, with TRBD1 identical over 8 bases. The CDR3 runs 13 residues. The germline V gene has CDR1 SGHRS and CDR2 YFSETQ. V shed 3 bases and J 4 bases; nucleotides not matched to a gene: 2.